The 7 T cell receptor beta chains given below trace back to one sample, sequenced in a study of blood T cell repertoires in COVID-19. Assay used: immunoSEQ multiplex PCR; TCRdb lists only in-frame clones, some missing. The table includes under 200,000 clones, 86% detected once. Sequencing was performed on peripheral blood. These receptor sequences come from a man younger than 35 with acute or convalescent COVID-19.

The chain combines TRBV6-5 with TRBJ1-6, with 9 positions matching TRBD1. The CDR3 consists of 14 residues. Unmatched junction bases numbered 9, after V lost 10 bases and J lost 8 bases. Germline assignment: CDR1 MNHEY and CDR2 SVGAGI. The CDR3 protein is CATQRDRVYSPLHF. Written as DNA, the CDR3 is TGTGCCACCCAAAGGGACAGGGTCTATTCACCCCTCCACTTT.

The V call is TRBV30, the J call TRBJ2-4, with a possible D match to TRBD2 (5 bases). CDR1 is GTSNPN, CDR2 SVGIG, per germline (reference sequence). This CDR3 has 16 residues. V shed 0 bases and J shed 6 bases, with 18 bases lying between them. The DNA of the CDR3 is TGTGCCTGGAGTGTCGGAGACAACGGGAAAAGAAACATTCAGTACTTC. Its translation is CAWSVGDNGKRNIQYF.

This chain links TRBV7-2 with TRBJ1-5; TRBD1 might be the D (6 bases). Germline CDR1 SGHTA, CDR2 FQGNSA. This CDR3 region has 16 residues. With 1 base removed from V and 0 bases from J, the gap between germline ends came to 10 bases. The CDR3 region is CASSLVGGVSNQPQHF. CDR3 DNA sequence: TGTGCCAGCAGCTTAGTAGGGGGGGTTAGCAATCAGCCCCAGCATTTT. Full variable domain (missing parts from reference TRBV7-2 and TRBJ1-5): GAGVSQSPSNKVTEKGKDVELRCDPISGHTALYWYRQSLGQGLEFLIYFQGNSAPDKSGLPSDRFSAERTGGSVSTLTIQRTQQEDSAVYLCASSLVGGVSNQPQHFGDGTRLSIL.

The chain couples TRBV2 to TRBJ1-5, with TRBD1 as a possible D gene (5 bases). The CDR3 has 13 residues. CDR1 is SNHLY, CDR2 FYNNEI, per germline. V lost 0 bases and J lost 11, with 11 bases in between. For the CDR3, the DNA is TGTGCCAGCAGTGAAGCAGTCGGGGGAGCCCAGCATTTT. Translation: CASSEAVGGAQHF.

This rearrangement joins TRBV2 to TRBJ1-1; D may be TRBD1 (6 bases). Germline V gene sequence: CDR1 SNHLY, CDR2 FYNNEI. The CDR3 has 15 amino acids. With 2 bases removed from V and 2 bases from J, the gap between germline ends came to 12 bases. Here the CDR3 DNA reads TGTGCCAGCAGTGAAAGTGGCAGGGGCAACACTGAAGCTTTCTTT. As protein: CASSESGRGNTEAFF. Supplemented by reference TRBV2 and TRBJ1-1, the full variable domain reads EPEVTQTPSHQVTQMGQEVILRCVPISNHLYFYWYRQILGQKVEFLVSFYNNEISEKSEIFDDQFSVERPDGSNFTLKIRSTKLEDSAMYFCASSESGRGNTEAFFGQGTRLTVV.

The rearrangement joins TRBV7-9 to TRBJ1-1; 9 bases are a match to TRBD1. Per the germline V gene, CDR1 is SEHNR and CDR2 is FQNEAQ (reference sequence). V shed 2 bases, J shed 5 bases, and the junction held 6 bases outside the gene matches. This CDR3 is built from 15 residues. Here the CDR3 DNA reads TGTGCCAGCAGCTTACCCAACAGGGGGCAGACTGAAGCTTTCTTT. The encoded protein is CASSLPNRGQTEAFF.

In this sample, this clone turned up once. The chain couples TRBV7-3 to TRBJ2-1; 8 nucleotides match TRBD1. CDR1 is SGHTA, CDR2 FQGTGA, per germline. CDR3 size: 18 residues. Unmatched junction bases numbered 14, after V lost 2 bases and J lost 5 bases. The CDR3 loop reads CASSLLSLGQARDNEQFF. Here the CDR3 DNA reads TGTGCCAGCAGCTTACTATCTTTGGGACAGGCTAGGGACAATGAGCAGTTCTTC.